This TCR beta chain was captured by sequencing in a study of blood T cell repertoires in COVID-19. Up to 2 weeks before entering the study, exposed participants had met a COVID-19 case. Per the study methods: Estimates of nucleated cell counts were drawn from the amplification of reference gene primers. TCRdb's copy holds only in-frame clones and misses some; the assay was immunoSEQ multiplex PCR. V and J calls and clone size are as listed in that table; D and trimming were resolved from the DNA. The sample has hundreds of thousands of clones; approximately 81% are singletons. CDR1 SGHTA and CDR2 FQGNSA come from the germline V gene. The germline V and J ends were trimmed by 0 bases and 0 bases, with 14 bases remaining between them. The CDR3 totals 17 residues.

The chain recombines TRBV7-2 with TRBJ1-2; D is unresolved. Input material: PBMCs or T cells enriched from blood (not recorded which). This TCR was recovered from a woman between 25 and 40 years old who had been exposed to COVID-19. CDR3 DNA sequence: TGTGCCAGCAGCTTAGCATCGCCGGGAAGCGCTAACTATGGCTACACCTTC. It is translated as CASSLASPGSANYGYTF.